Listed below are T cell receptor beta chains from one sample, sequenced in a study of blood T cell repertoires in COVID-19. TCRdb's table, derived via immunoSEQ multiplex PCR, lists solely in-frame clones and lacks some. The top ten clones hold roughly 10% of a sample with over 60,000 clones, around 84% of them seen once. The sequencing input was peripheral blood. These receptors were taken from a man in his sixties or seventies with active or convalescent COVID-19. CDR3s include the opening cysteine and the closing phenylalanine or tryptophan. Each record gives: J gene, V gene, CDR3 protein.

>TRBJ2-1|TRBV11-2
CASSVDRLLYNEQFF
>TRBJ2-5|TRBV11-2
CASSPRQGALRETQYF
>TRBJ1-1|TRBV5-1
CASSLGQVMNTEAFF
>TRBJ1-6|TRBV4-1
CASSQLSSNSPLHF
>TRBJ1-2|TRBV2
CASSERRLGDGYTF
>TRBJ2-7|TRBV6-2/TRBV6-3
CASSDGGNPYEQYF
>TRBJ2-1|TRBV27
CASRKAGSSYNEQFF
>TRBJ1-5|TRBV6-5
CASRVRGWGNQPQHF
>TRBJ2-1|TRBV5-1
CASSLALQGGEQFF
>TRBJ1-1|TRBV27
CASKETDLNTEAFF
>TRBJ2-7|TRBV28
CASYPGTSGLYEQYF
>TRBJ2-7|TRBV18
CASSPQPLAGGPEEQYF
>TRBJ1-4|TRBV30
CAWNRMGLLNEKLFF
>TRBJ1-5|TRBV6-2/TRBV6-3
CASSRQGVGNQPQHF
>TRBJ1-2|TRBV5-1
CASNTGTGLLGYTF
>TRBJ1-3|TRBV28
CASSTTDRVGGNTIYF
>TRBJ2-7|TRBV5-4
CASSLAGTGPYEQYF
>TRBJ2-5|TRBV19
CASSWSNQETQYF
>TRBJ1-4|TRBV28
CASSWGGAPNEKLFF
>TRBJ2-2|TRBV18
CASSSGLAGVGGELFF
>TRBJ2-7|TRBV4-2
CASSQDLAGSYEQYF
>TRBJ2-3|TRBV7-2
CASSLAGGLDTQYF
>TRBJ1-5|TRBV19
CASGQGILNQPQHF
>TRBJ2-5|TRBV12-3/TRBV12-4
CASSFGAETQYF
>TRBJ2-2|TRBV18
CASSPPGQTYTGELFF
>TRBJ1-2|TRBV2
CASRRRQGHGYTF
>TRBJ1-5|TRBV9
CASSVSGQLNQPQHF
>TRBJ1-5|TRBV7-9
CASSLGGDQPQHF
>TRBJ2-5|TRBV6-6
CASSPGQGVLGRKGTQYF
>TRBJ2-1|TRBV28
CASSLASGGYNEQFF
>TRBJ1-3|TRBV7-6
CASTGGGASSGNTIYF
>TRBJ1-3|TRBV19
CASSRLSGNTIYF
>TRBJ2-2|TRBV2
CASSPDSGELFF
>TRBJ1-1|TRBV5-6
CASSLLDRGMNTEAFF
>TRBJ1-4|TRBV18
CASSRTDEKLFF
>TRBJ1-1|TRBV3-1/TRBV3-2
CASSPRDTEAFF
>TRBJ1-3|TRBV28
CASRTVGSGNTIYF
>TRBJ2-7|TRBV21-1
CASSNWDRLFPYEQYF
>TRBJ1-1|TRBV19
CASTPPGSRKNTEAFF
>TRBJ2-3|TRBV10-2
CASRDVGRTDTQYF
>TRBJ2-1|TRBV4-2
CASSQDAGGNYNEQFF
>TRBJ2-1|TRBV13
CASSPGLAGVNEQFF
>TRBJ2-1|TRBV7-2
CASSLLGSGTLSSYNEQFF
>TRBJ1-1|TRBV6-5
CASSSPRGLAFF
>TRBJ1-1|TRBV28
CAGSGGVSTEAFF
>TRBJ1-6|TRBV28
CASATGDSPLHF